The TCR beta chain described here comes from a study of T cell changes during pregnancy in multiple sclerosis. There are 12 residues in the CDR3. Trimming removed 1 base from V and 13 bases from J; junction bases left unmatched: 3. Germline V gene sequence: CDR1 SGHNT, CDR2 YENEEA. The sample holds one count of this clone. The repertoire was sequenced with immunoSEQ multiplex PCR; TCRdb's copy has only in-frame clones and lacks some. The data show about 56,000 clones, with around nine tenths seen just once and roughly 5.3% held by the top ten. The receptor was derived from a human donor whose cells served as feeder cells for cultures in a pregnancy study. Sequenced sample: peripheral blood from another person, used as feeder cells. The chain is built from TRBV11-3 and TRBJ2-1; 8 bases line up with TRBD2. CDR3 bases: TGTGCCAGCAGCTTAGCAGCGGGAGAACAGTTCTTC. Amino acids: CASSLAAGEQFF.